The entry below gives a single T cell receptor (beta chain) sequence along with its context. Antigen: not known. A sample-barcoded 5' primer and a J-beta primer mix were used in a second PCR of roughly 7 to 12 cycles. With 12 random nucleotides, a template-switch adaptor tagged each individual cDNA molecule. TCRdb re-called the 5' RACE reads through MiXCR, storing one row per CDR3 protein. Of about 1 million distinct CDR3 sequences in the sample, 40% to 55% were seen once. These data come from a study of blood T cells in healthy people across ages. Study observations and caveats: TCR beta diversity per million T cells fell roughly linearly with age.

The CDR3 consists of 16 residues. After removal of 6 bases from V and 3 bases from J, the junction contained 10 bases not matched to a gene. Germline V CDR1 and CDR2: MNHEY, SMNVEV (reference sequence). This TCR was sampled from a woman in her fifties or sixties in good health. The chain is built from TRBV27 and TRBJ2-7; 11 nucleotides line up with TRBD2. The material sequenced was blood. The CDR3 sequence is CASRQQLAGEHYEQYF. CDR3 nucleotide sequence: TGTGCCAGCAGACAACAACTAGCGGGAGAACACTACGAGCAGTACTTC.